These 21 T cell receptor beta chains share one sample of origin, sequenced in a study of CD8 T cells in Susac syndrome. Roughly 0.45 to 1 ug RNA was reverse transcribed with random hexamers. Each CDR3 protein is one row after TCRdb ran MiXCR on the immunoSEQ multiplex PCR reads. Counted here are approximately 190,000 distinct CDR3 sequences, roughly 95% occurring once; the ten biggest clones make up approximately 0.1%. Input material: CD4+ T cells from PBMCs. All receptors derive from a human donor with Susac syndrome.

The rearrangement joins TRBV5-4 to TRBJ2-2; weak D call: TRBD2 (6 bases). CDR3 length: 15 amino acids. The V gene lost 4 bases and the J gene lost 0 bases, with 10 bases spanning the gap. Germline V gene lookup returns CDR1 SGHNT and CDR2 YYREEE (reference sequence). The CDR3 nucleotides read TGTGCCAGCAGCCGGACTACGGCGAACACCGGGGAGCTGTTTTTT. Encoded protein: CASSRTTANTGELFF.

The V gene is TRBV29-1, the J gene TRBJ2-2, with a possible D match to TRBD2 (5 bases). CDR1 is SQVTM and CDR2 is ANQGSEA in the germline V gene. Trimming removed 3 bases at V and 3 bases at J, with 8 bases between. The CDR3 length is 13 residues. Here the CDR3 reads CSVDRGYTGELFF. For the CDR3, the DNA is TGCAGCGTTGACCGGGGTTACACCGGGGAGCTGTTTTTT.

The V gene is TRBV20-1, the J gene TRBJ1-1, with D perhaps matching TRBD1 (5 bases). The CDR3 contains 12 residues. The germline V and J ends were trimmed by 6 bases and 7 bases, with 15 bases remaining between them. The germline CDR1 and CDR2 sequences are DFQATT and SNEGSKA (reference sequence). The CDR3 is CSATPVGGEAFF. In DNA, the CDR3 is TGCAGTGCCACACCTGTCGGGGGTGAAGCTTTCTTT.

J is TRBJ1-2 and V is TRBV25-1, with 8 nucleotides matching TRBD1. V shed 7 bases, J shed 6 bases, and the junction held 7 bases outside the gene matches. Germline CDR1 MGHDK, CDR2 SYGVNS. This CDR3 region has 13 residues. The CDR3 here is CASMTGDEDGYTF. CDR3 in DNA: TGTGCCAGCATGACAGGGGATGAAGATGGCTACACCTTC.

This clonotype showed up just once. V is TRBV4-2 and J is TRBJ1-5; D not certain. This CDR3 has 15 amino acids. Germline V gene sequence: CDR1 LGHNA, CDR2 YNFKEQ. V dropped 5 bases and J dropped 0 bases, with 11 bases sitting between them. This chain's CDR3 is CASSSTEVSNQPQHF. CDR3 nucleotides: TGTGCCAGCAGCAGCACCGAGGTTAGCAATCAGCCCCAGCATTTT.

This chain uses TRBV30 with TRBJ1-1; D uncertain. Germline V gives CDR1 GTSNPN, CDR2 SVGIG (reference sequence). Trimming cost V 4 bases and J 1 base, with 7 bases left between them. This CDR3 spans 12 amino acids. The CDR3 nucleotides read TGTGCCTGGATGAGGGAGAACACTGAAGCTTTCTTT. The encoded protein is CAWMRENTEAFF.

The chain employs TRBV4-1 and TRBJ2-1; possibly TRBD1 for D (5 bases). There are 15 residues in the CDR3. Per germline, CDR1 MGHRA and CDR2 YSYEKL. V lost 0 bases and J 9 bases, leaving 15 bases between the germline ends. DNA for the CDR3: TGCGCCAGCAGCCAAGACGGACACCGTAAGGCTGAGCAGTTCTTC. It translates to CASSQDGHRKAEQFF.

The CDR3 reads CASRSGTQVNYGYTF. CDR3 nucleotides: TGTGCCAGCAGGTCCGGGACTCAGGTTAACTATGGCTACACCTTC. V is TRBV5-4 and J is TRBJ1-2; tentatively, D is TRBD1 (5 bases). Germline CDR1 and CDR2: SGHNT and YYREEE (reference sequence). This CDR3 region has 15 residues. The V end was cut by 5 bases, the J end by 1 base, with 15 bases between.

This clonotype was counted once. The chain links TRBV12-5 to TRBJ2-7; a weak D match, TRBD2 (6 bases). The germline V gene encodes CDR1 LGHNT and CDR2 FRNRAP. Trimming shortened V by 7 bases and J by 6 bases, and 22 bases separated the two germline ends. CDR3 length: 15 amino acids. CDR3 loop: CASASEVRGGSEQYF. In nucleotides, the CDR3 is TGTGCTAGTGCCTCTGAAGTCCGTGGAGGGAGCGAGCAGTACTTC.

This chain links TRBV30 with TRBJ1-2; D unresolved. Trimming took 3 bases from V and 5 from J, leaving 19 bases between them. The CDR3 sequence is 15 residues long. Germline assignment: CDR1 GTSNPN and CDR2 SVGIG (reference sequence). CDR3 nucleotide sequence: TGTGCCTGGAGCCGAGGATCGCTCTCTGGGTATGGCTACACCTTC. Protein: CAWSRGSLSGYGYTF.

The rearrangement uses TRBV12-5 and TRBJ2-1; D gene uncertain. Trimming shortened V by 5 bases and J by 5 bases, and 1 base separated the two germline ends. The CDR3 contains 10 residues. Per the germline V gene, CDR1 is LGHNT and CDR2 is FRNRAP. The CDR3 DNA sequence: TGTGCTAGTGGTGACAATGAGCAGTTCTTC. It yields the protein CASGDNEQFF.

V is TRBV3-1 and J is TRBJ1-1, with D uncertain. Germline V gives CDR1 LGHDT, CDR2 YNNKEL (reference sequence). The V end was cut by 4 bases, the J end by 1 base, with 10 bases between. This CDR3 contains 14 residues. CDR3 DNA sequence: TGTGCCAGCAGCCCTATGGTTCAGAACACTGAAGCTTTCTTT. Translated, it gives CASSPMVQNTEAFF.

The CDR3 here is CSARVGEGASLSPLHF. CDR3 bases: TGCAGTGCTAGAGTGGGAGAGGGAGCCTCCTTATCACCCCTCCACTTT. The chain combines TRBV20-1 with TRBJ1-6, with no clear D. Between the trimmed V and J ends, which lost 1 base and 10 bases, there was a span of 20 bases. Germline V gives CDR1 DFQATT, CDR2 SNEGSKA (reference sequence). CDR3 length: 16 amino acids.

This chain connects TRBV28 to TRBJ2-7; D might be TRBD1 (5 bases). V dropped 2 bases and J dropped 3 bases, with 11 bases sitting between them. The germline CDR1 and CDR2 sequences are MDHEN and SYDVKM. The CDR3 spans 14 residues. CDR3 region: CASSLGAGLYEQYF. Here the CDR3 DNA reads TGTGCCAGCAGTTTAGGGGCAGGGCTCTACGAGCAGTACTTC.

This rearrangement joins TRBV30 to TRBJ2-1; no reliable D call. Looked up from germline, CDR1 is GTSNPN and CDR2 is SVGIG (reference sequence). CDR3 length: 12 residues. Trimming took off 4 bases at V and 6 bases at J, with 10 bases between the two ends. Here the CDR3 reads CAWKGSPNEQFF. Here the CDR3 DNA reads TGTGCCTGGAAGGGTAGTCCCAATGAGCAGTTCTTC.

The genes are TRBV9 and TRBJ2-5, with 12 bases matching TRBD2. This CDR3 comprises 18 residues. V shed 3 bases and J 4 bases; nucleotides not matched to a gene: 13. CDR1 SGDLS and CDR2 YYNGEE come from the germline V gene. The CDR3 DNA sequence: TGTGCCAGCAGCGCTGGGGCTAGCGGGGGGGCCTCTCTAGAGACCCAGTACTTC. Amino acid sequence: CASSAGASGGASLETQYF.

The rearrangement links TRBV5-1 to TRBJ2-7; 12 bases fit TRBD2. V was clipped by 4 bases and J by 2 bases; unmatched bases: 4. The CDR3 extends over 15 amino acids. CDR1 SGHRS and CDR2 YFSETQ come from the germline V gene. CDR3: CASSLAGGSTYEQYF. The DNA of the CDR3 is TGCGCCAGCAGCCTAGCGGGGGGGTCGACCTACGAGCAGTACTTC.

The chain employs TRBV9 and TRBJ2-7; 7 positions match TRBD1. CDR3 length: 15 amino acids. Germline CDR1 SGDLS, CDR2 YYNGEE. Trimming removed 3 bases from V and 2 bases from J; junction bases left unmatched: 8. CDR3 in amino acids: CASSASDRPTYEQYF. The CDR3 DNA reads as TGTGCCAGCAGCGCCTCGGACAGGCCTACCTACGAGCAGTACTTC.

J is TRBJ2-5 and V is TRBV7-9, with D perhaps matching TRBD1 (6 bases). Trimming cost V 5 bases and J 2 bases, with 15 bases left between them. The CDR3 has 15 residues. Germline V CDR1 and CDR2: SEHNR, FQNEAQ (reference sequence). The CDR3: CASSKWDTKQETQYF. As DNA, the CDR3 is TGTGCCAGCAGCAAGTGGGACACCAAACAAGAGACCCAGTACTTC.

This chain connects TRBV6-5 to TRBJ2-7, with 7 bases identical to TRBD1. V was clipped by 0 bases and J by 6 bases; unmatched bases: 5. CDR1 and CDR2 from the germline V gene are MNHEY and SVGAGI. The CDR3 covers 14 residues. In nucleotides, the CDR3 is TGTGCCAGCAGTTACTCGTACAGGGGCAGCGAGCAGTACTTC. This translates into CASSYSYRGSEQYF.

V usage is TRBV20-1 and J usage is TRBJ2-1, with 10 bases identical to TRBD1. This CDR3 is built from 17 residues. Trimming at V came to 4 bases and at J to 7 bases, leaving 16 bases not matched to a gene. Germline CDR1 is DFQATT and CDR2 is SNEGSKA (reference sequence). The CDR3 region has the DNA TGCAGTGCTACCTCCTGGGGGGGGACAGGGGCGAAAAATGAGCAGTTCTTC. Protein: CSATSWGGTGAKNEQFF.